This TCR beta chain derives from a study of cytomegalovirus exposure and HLA in healthy donors. V lost 0 bases, J lost 2 bases, and 10 bases lay in between. CDR3 size: 14 residues. CDR1 is GTSNPN and CDR2 is SVGIG in the germline V gene (reference sequence). Assay used: immunoSEQ multiplex PCR; TCRdb lists only in-frame clones, some missing. The sample includes 90,000 to 100,000 clones, approximately 93% of them seen just once. Specimen: PBMCs. V is TRBV30 and J is TRBJ1-2; D is possibly TRBD1 (5 bases). The sequence was collected from a woman aged 25 to 39 in good health and CMV-seropositive. The CDR3 here is CAWSVSGGNYGYTF. CDR3 in DNA: TGTGCCTGGAGTGTATCCGGGGGGAACTATGGCTACACCTTC.